Presented here are 24 T cell receptor beta chains from one specimen sequenced in a study of shared clonotypes between healthy human individuals. Here immunoSEQ multiplex PCR was the method, and the copy in TCRdb shows in-frame clones only, minus some. The sample contains roughly 400,000 clones, around 96% of which appear only once. Specimen: memory CD8+ T cells sorted from blood. Subset denoted: CD45RO+ cells pooled with CCR7-negative TemRA cells. These TCRs come from a man aged 25 to 40 in good health.

J is TRBJ1-2 and V is TRBV19; D ambiguous. The length of the CDR3 is 12 residues. V lost 7 bases and J 8 bases, leaving 14 bases between the germline ends. In germline, CDR1 is LNHDA, CDR2 SQIVND (reference sequence). The CDR3 DNA follows: TGTGCCAGTAACGGACCACTCGGAGGCTACACCTTC. This gives the protein CASNGPLGGYTF.

The CDR3 nucleotides are TGTGCCAGCAGTTCCAGGGGGCTCGCTGGAAACACCATATATTTT. It is translated as CASSSRGLAGNTIYF. V usage is TRBV27 and J usage is TRBJ1-3; 8 nucleotides align to TRBD1. The germline V gene encodes CDR1 MNHEY and CDR2 SMNVEV (reference sequence). This CDR3 contains 15 residues. With V trimmed by 4 bases and J by 2 bases, 4 bases remained unmatched.

The V and J genes are TRBV18 and TRBJ2-1, with a tentative D call TRBD2 (5 bases). CDR3 length: 14 residues. V was pared by 3 bases and J by 5 bases, with 11 bases between. Germline V gene data show CDR1 as KGHSH and CDR2 as LQKENI. The DNA for the CDR3 is TGTGCCAGCTCACCTCTGATGGGAGACAATGAGCAGTTCTTC. It is translated as CASSPLMGDNEQFF.

The chain has TRBV7-6 and TRBJ2-2, with 7 nucleotides matching TRBD2. Trimming at V came to 3 bases and at J to 1 base, leaving 5 bases not matched to a gene. The CDR3 is 16 amino acids. From germline, CDR1 is SGHVS and CDR2 FNYEAQ. The CDR3 DNA follows: TGTGCCAGCAGCTTGAGCGGGACTATGAACACCGGGGAGCTGTTTTTT. This gives the protein CASSLSGTMNTGELFF.

The V and J genes are TRBV6-5 and TRBJ2-5; the D call may be TRBD1 or TRBD2 (5 bases each). Trimming shortened V by 10 bases and J by 0 bases, and 12 bases separated the two germline ends. CDR1 is MNHEY, CDR2 SVGAGI, per germline. This CDR3 comprises 13 residues. CDR3 DNA sequence: TGTGCCACCCGGGACCGCTACCAAGAGACCCAGTACTTC. It translates to CATRDRYQETQYF.

This chain uses TRBV10-2 with TRBJ2-7; 14 bases fit TRBD2. V dropped 3 bases and J dropped 2; count of bases not matched to a gene: 6. From germline, CDR1 is WSHSY and CDR2 SAAADI. This CDR3 contains 17 residues. CDR3 in amino acids: CASSDRLAGGRTYEQYF. CDR3 bases: TGCGCCAGCAGTGACCGACTAGCGGGAGGGAGGACCTACGAGCAGTACTTC.

The chain employs TRBV5-1 and TRBJ1-2, with TRBD1 matching 7 bases. The CDR3 has 15 amino acids. Per germline, CDR1 SGHRS and CDR2 YFSETQ. The V and J ends lost 0 bases and 2 bases, in that order; junction bases with no gene match: 4. CDR3 residues: CASSLGARGNYGYTF. CDR3 coding DNA: TGCGCCAGCAGCTTGGGAGCCAGGGGGAACTATGGCTACACCTTC.

The V call is TRBV10-3, the J call TRBJ1-1; the D is unclear. The CDR3 consists of 15 residues. Trimming left V 3 bases short and J 0 bases short, with 11 bases between. Germline lookup yields CDR1 ENHRY and CDR2 SYGVKD. The CDR3 DNA reads TGTGCCATCAGTGACCCGGGTCGGGTGAACACTGAAGCTTTCTTT. Its translation is CAISDPGRVNTEAFF.

The CDR3 here is CASSLRGTSNHEKLFF. CDR3 DNA sequence: TGTGCCAGCAGTTTGAGGGGCACGAGCAACCATGAAAAACTGTTTTTT. J is TRBJ1-4 and V is TRBV28; tentative D call: TRBD1 (5 bases). Trimming stripped 3 bases from V and 6 bases from J, with 17 bases between. Per germline, CDR1 MDHEN and CDR2 SYDVKM. The CDR3 covers 16 residues.

The DNA of the CDR3 is TGCGCCAGCACTCAGGGTGATACGCAGTATTTT. Protein: CASTQGDTQYF. The gene calls are TRBV5-1 and TRBJ2-3; a weak D match, TRBD1 (5 bases). Germline values: CDR1 SGHRS, CDR2 YFSETQ. This CDR3 has 11 residues. V was cut by 6 bases and J by 6 bases, with 8 bases left in between.

The chain is built from TRBV30 and TRBJ1-6; 7 nucleotides line up with TRBD1. J lost 6 bases, V lost 4 bases, and 12 bases had no gene match. The CDR3 loop spans 16 amino acids. Germline V gene lookup returns CDR1 GTSNPN and CDR2 SVGIG (reference sequence). The CDR3 DNA is TGTGCCTGGAAGTCTGGGGCAGGGGGAGGTAATTCACCCCTCCACTTT. Protein sequence: CAWKSGAGGGNSPLHF.

The chain carries TRBV30 and TRBJ2-5; 8 bases are shared with TRBD1. This CDR3 region has 14 residues. After removal of 3 bases from V and 4 bases from J, the junction contained 7 bases not matched to a gene. CDR1 is GTSNPN and CDR2 is SVGIG in the germline V gene (reference sequence). CDR3 nucleotide sequence: TGTGCCTGGAGGGTCGGACAGGGCCGAGAGACCCAGTACTTC. Protein sequence: CAWRVGQGRETQYF.

Details on this clone: Other DNA sequences in this specimen translate into the identical CDR3. CDR3 sequence reads: CASSVGGNSYNEQFF. Here the CDR3 DNA reads TGTGCCAGCAGCGTCGGCGGGAACTCCTACAATGAGCAGTTCTTC. This chain joins TRBV9 and TRBJ2-1; D is possibly TRBD2 (6 bases). The CDR3 is 15 residues long. V was shortened by 2 bases and J by 0 bases, with 9 bases between the two germline ends. Germline assignment: CDR1 SGDLS and CDR2 YYNGEE. Combining the CDR3 with reference TRBV9 and TRBJ2-1 gives the whole variable domain DSGVTQTPKHLITATGQRVTLRCSPRSGDLSVYWYQQSLDQGLQFLIQYYNGEERAKGNILERFSAQQFPDLHSELNLSSLELGDSALYFCASSVGGNSYNEQFFGPGTRLTVL.

This clone was seen just once. The chain recombines TRBV11-2 with TRBJ2-7; 9 bases line up with TRBD2. CDR3 length: 18 amino acids. Germline V gene data show CDR1 as SGHAT and CDR2 as FQNNGV. The ends lost 6 bases at V and 5 bases at J; junction bases unmatched: 20. The CDR3 loop is CASSHDLASGIVIHEQYF. The CDR3 DNA follows: TGTGCCAGCAGTCACGATCTGGCTAGCGGGATTGTTATCCACGAGCAGTACTTC.

V usage is TRBV2 and J usage is TRBJ2-1, with a weak D call TRBD2 (5 bases). This CDR3 is built from 12 residues. V lost 8 bases and J lost 8, with 13 bases in between. Per germline, CDR1 SNHLY and CDR2 FYNNEI. CDR3 in amino acids: CASVALVDEQFF. DNA of the CDR3: TGTGCCAGCGTAGCACTAGTCGATGAGCAGTTCTTC.

This rearrangement joins TRBV7-9 to TRBJ1-1; possibly TRBD1 for D (6 bases). The length of the CDR3 is 16 residues. The germline CDR1 and CDR2 sequences are SEHNR and FQNEAQ (reference sequence). The germline V and J ends were trimmed by 7 bases and 1 base, with 19 bases remaining between them. The CDR3 protein is CASNPAGGAGNTEAFF. CDR3 nucleotide sequence: TGTGCCAGCAACCCTGCTGGGGGGGCCGGGAACACTGAAGCTTTCTTT.

The rearrangement uses TRBV10-3 and TRBJ2-1; D gene ambiguous. V gave up 6 bases and J gave up 2 bases, with 20 bases separating them. The CDR3 spans 17 residues. The germline V gene has CDR1 ENHRY and CDR2 SYGVKD. Here the CDR3 reads CAISRAVSGGTYNEQFF. DNA of the CDR3: TGTGCCATCAGCCGCGCCGTTTCGGGTGGAACCTACAATGAGCAGTTCTTC.

The chain's CDR3 is CASSSDRGLGYTF. For the CDR3, the DNA is TGTGCCAGCAGCTCGGACAGGGGGCTTGGCTACACCTTC. This chain links TRBV5-8 with TRBJ1-2; 11 bases are shared with TRBD1. With V trimmed by 3 bases and J by 7 bases, 2 bases remained unmatched. The CDR3 length is 13 residues. The germline CDR1 and CDR2 sequences are SGHTS and YDEGEE.

This clone was seen once. The chain employs TRBV2 and TRBJ2-4, with 8 nucleotides matching TRBD2. In germline, CDR1 is SNHLY, CDR2 FYNNEI. V was pared by 3 bases and J by 4 bases, with 5 bases of the junction left unmatched. The CDR3 is 15 amino acids. The CDR3 nucleotides read TGTGCCAGCAGTGATTTTAGCGGGATAAAAAACATTCAGTACTTC. Residues: CASSDFSGIKNIQYF.

The chain carries TRBV10-3 and TRBJ1-4, with D perhaps TRBD1 (5 bases). This CDR3 is built from 15 residues. Per the germline V gene, CDR1 is ENHRY and CDR2 is SYGVKD. V lost 0 bases, J lost 7 bases, and 12 bases lay in between. CDR3 bases: TGTGCCATCAGTGAGTCGATTGGGGGGAGTGAAAAACTGTTTTTT. Translating it yields CAISESIGGSEKLFF.

V and J are TRBV6-1 and TRBJ2-7; 11 bases are a match to TRBD2. V lost 6 bases and J lost 3; bases outside the gene matches: 4. This CDR3 contains 14 residues. From germline, CDR1 is MNHNS and CDR2 SASEGT. The CDR3 is CASRQLAGVYEQYF. In DNA, the CDR3 is TGTGCCAGCAGACAACTAGCGGGAGTCTACGAGCAGTACTTC.

V is TRBV6-1 and J is TRBJ1-2; no reliable D call. Per germline, CDR1 MNHNS and CDR2 SASEGT. Trimming pared 8 bases from V and 5 bases from J, leaving 15 bases between. The CDR3 has 13 amino acids. The CDR3 DNA reads TGTGCCAGCCGCGATGGACCGGGGTATGGCTACACCTTC. It encodes CASRDGPGYGYTF.

The chain recombines TRBV28 with TRBJ2-7; D is ambiguous. CDR1 is MDHEN, CDR2 SYDVKM, per germline. This CDR3 is 13 amino acids long. V lost 5 bases to trimming and J lost 4 bases, with 12 bases between them. The CDR3 DNA is TGTGCCAGCAGTCCCCCTGTGCAGTACGAGCAGTACTTC. Translated, it gives CASSPPVQYEQYF.

The chain has TRBV6-6 and TRBJ1-3; D unclear. This CDR3 is built from 14 residues. CDR1 and CDR2 (germline): MNHNY, SVGAGI (reference sequence). Trimming took 2 bases from V and 7 from J, leaving 12 bases between them. The CDR3 spells CASSYNGVLNTIYF. DNA of the CDR3: TGTGCCAGCAGTTACAATGGGGTCTTGAACACCATATATTTT.